This T cell receptor beta chain emerged from a study of T cell repertoires in cytomegalovirus infection (dated by TCRdb to the late 2010s). With respect to the entire study: Peptide stimulations targeted recently identified HLA-C-restricted CMV epitopes, whose presentation resists viral immunomodulation, together with well-studied HLA-B-restricted epitopes. The HLA type of each donor mattered for the analysis, because public TCR beta signatures pointed to carriage of CMV infection along with the matching HLA type.

Concerning this clonotype: The specificity of this receptor is unknown. No base quality information exists; no much larger clone differs at one position.

This sample was sequenced with an Illumina HiSeq 1500. The raw public reads went through TCRdb reprocessing: fastp at Q25, MiXCR clone calling, in-frame beta chains kept. Each CDR3 protein appears once, grouped with its most common genes and DNA. For this sample the table gives 50,000 to 60,000 distinct CDR3 sequences, of which around a fifth were detected only once. Around 80% of the sample goes to the ten largest clones. Beyond this particular receptor, the publication reports: The ex vivo response was dominated by HLA-C-restricted CMV-specific TCR beta clonotypes, which also provided the single most frequent clonotype in two of eight donors. In both this cohort and an independent cohort of under 450 donors, the cumulative frequency of public TCR beta family members distinguished carriers of CMV infection plus the relevant HLA type.

Based on the germline V gene, the CDR1 and CDR2 sequences are MDHEN and SYDVKM. For this chain, trimming is 5 bases at the V end and 5 bases at the J end, and the number of junction bases without a gene match is 9. The CDR3 holds 15 amino acids from the cysteine to the phenylalanine. The retained sequence is limited to the CDR3, 45 bases, with the frame set at the first base. This specimen's treatment or condition label, per the study, means: in vitro stimulation with specific CMV peptide epitopes to enrich CMV-specific T cells. The receptor was derived from a human donor in good health (CMV status not recorded). Some clones in this sample may be carry-over from other donors' samples. Rearrangement joined TRBV28 to TRBJ2-1, and 7 junctional nucleotides match TRBD1. The sequencing used CD8+ T cells from cultured PBMCs, collected from culture after CMV antigen stimulation. The encoded CDR3 is CASSPDDRVNNEQFF. The DNA is as follows: TGTGCCAGCAGTCCCGACGACAGGGTAAACAATGAGCAGTTCTTC.